A few counts support the clone carrying this TCR beta chain. Its specificity is unknown. This sample was taken from a study of T cells after yellow fever vaccination. Broader study findings: By day 5 rather than day 15, the secondary response had peaked, though it was weaker. FACS-sorted repertoires could harbor abundant contaminating bulk-population clonotypes. Clonotypes found in both CD4 and CD8 compartments made up a small share.

It was through 5'RACE template switching that TCR cDNA was made, with a universal primer site and UMIs added. In TCRdb, the 5' RACE reads were re-called with MiXCR into one record per CDR3 protein. The sample lists approximately 550,000 distinct CDR3 sequences, roughly a fifth occurring once. Trimming removed 1 base from V and 4 bases from J, with 16 bases in between. CDR1 and CDR2 from the germline V gene are LNHNV and YYDKDF (reference sequence). This CDR3 is built from 16 residues. This rearrangement joins TRBV15 to TRBJ1-2; D is ambiguous. This clonotype was obtained from a young man who received the YFV17D yellow fever vaccine. Sequenced here: PBMCs, sampled 15 days after the yellow fever booster vaccination. In DNA form, the CDR3 reads TGTGCCACCAGCAGAGTCGGCAGCCTAGAGGGCTATGGCTACACCTTC. Residues: CATSRVGSLEGYGYTF.